The source of this T cell receptor (beta chain) is a study of glioma-infiltrating T cells after dendritic cell vaccination. This clone came up once. Germline CDR1 and CDR2: SGHTA and FQGNSA. The CDR3 length is 13 residues. V gave up 2 bases and J gave up 5 bases, with 8 bases separating them. Time point indicated: after dendritic cell vaccination, including at tumor progression/relapse. Only patients with spare fresh-frozen tumor and over two years of follow-up were included. No glioblastoma patient carried an isocitrate dehydrogenase mutation. Primers: 60 V beta forward and 13 J beta reverse. The assay was immunoSEQ multiplex PCR, and TCRdb's table has in-frame clones only and misses some. This table has tens of thousands of clones, about nine tenths appearing once.

Sample: blood, taken after dendritic cell vaccination. The rearrangement links TRBV7-2 to TRBJ2-3, with unresolved D. The TCR was taken from a human donor with glioblastoma. The CDR3 region has the DNA TGTGCCAGCAGCTTAAAGAGACAAGATACGCAGTATTTT. Amino acid sequence: CASSLKRQDTQYF. Full variable domain (outside the CDR3, taken from reference TRBV7-2 and TRBJ2-3): GAGVSQSPSNKVTEKGKDVELRCDPISGHTALYWYRQSLGQGLEFLIYFQGNSAPDKSGLPSDRFSAERTGGSVSTLTIQRTQQEDSAVYLCASSLKRQDTQYFGPGTRLTVL.